This T cell receptor beta chain came from a study of blood T cell repertoires in COVID-19 (dated by TCRdb to about 2020). Study-wide context: Samples from collaborators originated in the United States, Italy and Spain and spanned both the acute and convalescent phases of COVID-19. The prospective study material was composed of cDNA or gDNA derived from T cells, B-cell-depleted T cells, or PBMCs. Subjects who had been exposed to COVID-19, were actively infected with it, or had recovered from it provided the deeply sampled blood TCRbeta repertoires that made up the dataset. A freely available public database, intended as a resource for researchers studying the immune response to SARS-CoV-2, is where the repertoires were released. The samples were drawn from the first 160 participants of the ongoing ImmuneRACE study and from over 950 subjects provided by 6 global collaborators. Sample metadata almost always included a de-identified subject ID, COVID-19 status, age in years and sex. Where available, HLA class I and class II types were taken from metadata supplied by the sample provider and were not determined by assay-based typing.

This clone has at least ten counts. What antigen it recognizes has not been identified. Per-nucleotide qualities are absent, and no much larger clonotype sits a single base away. TCRbeta CDR3 regions were amplified from genomic DNA using the immunoSEQ Assay, a bias-controlled multiplex PCR. From the authors' description of their analysis: The number of nucleated cells in each sample was estimated by amplification of reference gene primers within the assay. Sequence reads were collapsed and filtered to measure the absolute abundance of every unique TCRbeta CDR3 rearrangement. For each sample, productive Simpson clonality was calculated by taking the square root of Simpson's diversity index across productive rearrangements. The table comes from immuneACCESS by way of TCRdb, which keeps in-frame sequences with V and J called. Part of the clones is missing from these tables; in studies checked, under half for an unresolved V gene and the rest for unknown reasons. V, J and clone size were drawn from that table, and D and trimming were deduced from the DNA. Within this sample are tens of thousands of clones, with approximately 77% of them counted one time only. The top ten clonotypes cover 25% to 40% of the sample.

Here is what the overall study found, with its caveats: The amount of clinical and demographic metadata varied by source and participant and was provided uncurated.

V is clipped by 1 base and J by 4 bases, and the sequence between their germline boundaries is 14 bases long. Taken from cysteine to phenylalanine, the CDR3 has 15 residues. The read is trimmed to its CDR3 DNA, 45 bases read in frame from base 1. The germline V gene encodes CDR1 SGHRS and CDR2 YFSETQ. Each collaborating institution followed its own protocols to collect whole blood in K2EDTA tubes. For TCRbeta analysis, collaborators shipped samples as frozen whole blood, isolated PBMCs, or DNA extracted from either of those sample types. The receptor chain draws on TRBV5-1 and TRBJ1-1; the D gene cannot be named for sure. The TCR was taken from a human donor in a cohort sampled during active COVID-19. The sample was peripheral blood. The CDR3 sequence is CASSLIPGGSTEAFF. The DNA reads TGCGCCAGCAGCTTGATTCCGGGCGGGAGCACTGAAGCTTTCTTT.